Listed below are T cell receptor beta chains from one sample, sequenced in a study of T cells in Graves' hyperthyroidism and ophthalmopathy. TCRdb redid the calling of the multiplex PCR reads with MiXCR, one entry per CDR3 protein. Of approximately 400,000 distinct CDR3 sequences in the sample, less than 15% were seen once. Sequencing was carried out using blood. These receptors came from a man aged 30-40 years with Graves' hyperthyroidism that later progressed to Graves' ophthalmopathy. Each CDR3 is given with its conserved first and last residue. The D gene is left open where the match is weak. Only some rows state a clone size, as once, few, many or a class for expanded clones.

V,J,size,D,DNA,CDR3
TRBV11-2,TRBJ2-7,many,.,TGTGCCAGCAGCTTAGGGAACAGAGCCTACGAGCAGTACTTC,CASSLGNRAYEQYF
TRBV6-6,TRBJ1-1,many,TRBD1,TGTGCCAGCAGTTACCAGGGGGCGGCTTTCTTT,CASSYQGAAFF
TRBV28,TRBJ2-3,.,TRBD2,TGTGCCAGCAGTTTACCCGGGACTAGCGGGTCGAAAGATACGCAGTATTTT,CASSLPGTSGSKDTQYF
TRBV6-1,TRBJ1-6,few,TRBD1,TGTGCCAGCATTTTAAACAGGGGCTTGAATTCACCCCTCCACTTT,CASILNRGLNSPLHF
TRBV11-1,TRBJ2-7,many,.,TGTGCCAGCAGCTTTAGACAGGCCTCCTTACGCGAGCAGTACTTC,CASSFRQASLREQYF
TRBV5-6,TRBJ1-2,many,.,TGTGCCAGCAGCCAGACAGCTAACTATGGCTACACCTTC,CASSQTANYGYTF
TRBV11-2,TRBJ2-5,many,.,TGTGCCAGCAGCGCCCGGACAACCCAAGAGACCCAGTACTTC,CASSARTTQETQYF
TRBV6-1,TRBJ1-2,few,.,TGTGCCAGCAGTCGTATGGGGTATGGCTACACCTTC,CASSRMGYGYTF
TRBV2,TRBJ1-4,many,TRBD1,TGTGCCAGCAGTGGTCAGGGGGCTAGTGGTGAAAAACTGTTTTTT,CASSGQGASGEKLFF
TRBV2,TRBJ2-3,many,.,TGTGCCAGCAGACTTACAGGATATGGGACAGATACGCAGTATTTT,CASRLTGYGTDTQYF
TRBV28,TRBJ2-7,many,.,TGTGCCAGCAGTTTTCCCGGGACTGATTACCGGGCGGCTAACTACGAGCAGTACTTC,CASSFPGTDYRAANYEQYF
TRBV6-1,TRBJ1-4,.,TRBD1,TGTGCCAGCAGGCGGACAGGGGGATCTGAAAAACTGTTTTTT,CASRRTGGSEKLFF
TRBV2,TRBJ2-3,many,TRBD2,TGTGCCTCGACCGGGACTAGCGGGGTCACAGATACGCAGTATTTT,CASTGTSGVTDTQYF
TRBV28,TRBJ2-7,many,TRBD1,TGTGCCAGCAGGGTCCGACAGGGGGCTCTGGAGCAGTACTTC,CASRVRQGALEQYF
TRBV12-3/TRBV12-4,TRBJ2-1,.,TRBD2,TGTGCCAGCAGTCCGACTAGCGGGGTAAACTACAATGAGCAATTCTTC,CASSPTSGVNYNEQFF
TRBV10-3,TRBJ1-1,few,.,TGTGCCATCAGTGGGAGTTTCGGACGGTCGAACACTGAAGCTTTCTTT,CAISGSFGRSNTEAFF
TRBV3-1,TRBJ2-2,.,TRBD2,TGTGCCAGCAGCCAATTCCCGGGACTAGCGGGCGGCGGGGAGCTGTTTTTT,CASSQFPGLAGGGELFF
TRBV12-3/TRBV12-4,TRBJ2-4,many,.,TGTGCCAGCAGTTTAAGGGGCGTCGGCGAAAACATTCAGTACTTC,CASSLRGVGENIQYF
TRBV30,TRBJ2-7,many,.,TGTGCCTGGAGTCCCGGGGTCGGCTACGAGCAGTACTTC,CAWSPGVGYEQYF
TRBV20-1,TRBJ2-4,few,.,TGCAGTGCCCACCGGGACACCCTAGCCAAAAACATTCAGTACTTC,CSAHRDTLAKNIQYF
TRBV24-1,TRBJ1-2,many,.,TGTGCCACCAGTGAGAACGGACAGTTCTATGGCTACACCTTC,CATSENGQFYGYTF
TRBV10-3,TRBJ1-5,many,.,TGTGCCATCAGTGAGTCGGGGAATCAGCCCCAGCATTTT,CAISESGNQPQHF
TRBV18,TRBJ2-1,few,.,TGTGCCAGCTCACCACGGGGGCCAGGTTCCTACAATGAGCAGTTCTTC,CASSPRGPGSYNEQFF
TRBV20-1,TRBJ2-7,many,.,TGCAGTGCTAGAGATCAGCCAGTCCCCTACGAGCAGTACTTC,CSARDQPVPYEQYF
TRBV12-3/TRBV12-4,TRBJ2-5,.,.,TGTGCCAGCAGTTTAGGGCTAGCGCGGATCACCCAGTACTTC,CASSLGLARITQYF
TRBV24-1,TRBJ2-7,.,.,TGTGCCACCAGTGATTTGAACGAGCAGTACTTC,CATSDLNEQYF
TRBV11-1,TRBJ2-7,many,.,TGTGCCAGCAGCTACAGCGGGGACAGATACGAGCAGTACTTC,CASSYSGDRYEQYF
TRBV30,TRBJ2-1,many,.,TGTGCCTGGAGTTTAAACAATGAGCAGTTCTTC,CAWSLNNEQFF
TRBV5-6,TRBJ2-2,.,.,TGTGCCAGCAGCCCCAACGACAGGAACACCGGGGAGCTGTTTTTT,CASSPNDRNTGELFF
TRBV12-3/TRBV12-4,TRBJ2-1,many,TRBD2,TGTGCCAGCAGTTTCCCCCGAGCGGGGGCCTCCTACAATGAGCAGTTCTTC,CASSFPRAGASYNEQFF
TRBV7-8,TRBJ2-1,many,TRBD2,TGTGCCAGCAGCCGGGGGGGCGCCTACAATGAGCAGTTCTTC,CASSRGGAYNEQFF
TRBV30,TRBJ1-2,few,TRBD1,TGTGCCTGGAGCCCCCGGGACAGGGGTTATGGCTACACCTTC,CAWSPRDRGYGYTF
TRBV29-1,TRBJ2-1,few,.,TGCAGCGGCGTGGGGACCGACTTCGGATCCTACAATGAGCAGTTCTTC,CSGVGTDFGSYNEQFF
TRBV5-1,TRBJ2-4,.,.,TGCGCCAGGAGCTCCCCAGGGGCCAAAAACATTCAGTACTTC,CARSSPGAKNIQYF
TRBV5-6,TRBJ2-1,.,.,TGTGCCAGCAGCTCTATTCTAAACTCCGGGTCAAGTTTACAGTTCTTC,CASSSILNSGSSLQFF
TRBV18,TRBJ1-2,.,.,TGTGCCAGCTCACCAGGGTTTGACTATGGCTACACCTTC,CASSPGFDYGYTF
TRBV14,TRBJ2-7,.,.,TGTGCCAGCAGCCAATCTGTTACCTACGAGCAGTACTTC,CASSQSVTYEQYF
TRBV7-9,TRBJ2-5,.,.,TGCGCCAGCAGCCCAAGCACAGGGACGGAGACCCAGTACTTC,CASSPSTGTETQYF
TRBV2,TRBJ2-6,many,.,TGTGCCACCCACGGACTCTCTGGGGCCAACGTCCTGACTTTC,CATHGLSGANVLTF
TRBV12-5,TRBJ2-5,.,.,TGTGCTAGTGGTTCCCCCCAGTACTTC,CASGSPQYF
TRBV6-1,TRBJ1-1,many,.,TGTGCCAGCAGTGAAATATCCTGGCCGGGTTTAAGTTCCACTGAAGCTTTCTTT,CASSEISWPGLSSTEAFF
TRBV3-1,TRBJ1-2,.,.,TGTGCCAGCAGGGGGCCGTATTCTAACTATGGCTACACCTTC,CASRGPYSNYGYTF
TRBV6-5,TRBJ1-4,many,.,TGTGCCAGCAGTTACGGGGGAATGGGTAATGAAAAACTGTTTTTT,CASSYGGMGNEKLFF
TRBV3-1,TRBJ1-2,many,.,TGTGCCAGCAGCCGAAGTGGACACTTTAACTATGGCTACACCTTC,CASSRSGHFNYGYTF
TRBV7-2,TRBJ2-4,.,.,TGTGCCAGCAGCCCCCGGGGGGCGTTTGGGGACATTCAGTACTTC,CASSPRGAFGDIQYF
TRBV18,TRBJ1-3,few,TRBD1,TGTGCCAGCTCAGGGACAGGGACCGGAAACACCATATATTTT,CASSGTGTGNTIYF
TRBV4-2,TRBJ1-5,.,TRBD1,TGTGCCAGCAGCCAAACAGGGGGCAGCGGTCAGCCCCAGCATTTT,CASSQTGGSGQPQHF
TRBV3-1,TRBJ2-2,many,TRBD1,TGTGCCAGCAGCGTAGCTGGGACAGGTCATTCCACCGGGGAGCTGTTTTTT,CASSVAGTGHSTGELFF
TRBV15,TRBJ2-5,many,.,TGTGCCACCAGCAGAGATCGCCGGGACGAGACCCAGTACTTC,CATSRDRRDETQYF
TRBV6-2/TRBV6-3,TRBJ1-5,many,.,TGTGCCAGCAGAAAGGACAGCTCCTATCAGCCCCAGCATTTT,CASRKDSSYQPQHF
TRBV7-9,TRBJ2-7,few,.,TGTGCCAGCAGAGGAAGGGACACTAATGAGCAGTACTTC,CASRGRDTNEQYF
TRBV28,TRBJ1-1,many,TRBD1,TGTGCCAGCCCTGCCAGGGGGGGGCCTTACACTGAAGCTTTCTTT,CASPARGGPYTEAFF
TRBV28,TRBJ1-4,many,TRBD1,TGTGCCAGCAGTTGGACAGGGAATGAAAAACTGTTTTTT,CASSWTGNEKLFF
TRBV24-1,TRBJ2-6,few,.,TGTGCCACCAGTGATCCAGGGTTCTCTGGGGCCAACGTCCTGACTTTC,CATSDPGFSGANVLTF
TRBV7-9,TRBJ2-1,many,.,TGTGCCAGCAGCCCACCCACGGGGCGGGGTGCAAATGAGCAGTTCTTC,CASSPPTGRGANEQFF
TRBV3-1,TRBJ1-1,many,.,TGTGCCAGCAGCCAAGAGACGGGCGAAGCTTTCTTT,CASSQETGEAFF
TRBV2,TRBJ1-5,many,.,TGTGCCAGCAGTGAAAAGGGTGATCAGCCCCAGCATTTT,CASSEKGDQPQHF